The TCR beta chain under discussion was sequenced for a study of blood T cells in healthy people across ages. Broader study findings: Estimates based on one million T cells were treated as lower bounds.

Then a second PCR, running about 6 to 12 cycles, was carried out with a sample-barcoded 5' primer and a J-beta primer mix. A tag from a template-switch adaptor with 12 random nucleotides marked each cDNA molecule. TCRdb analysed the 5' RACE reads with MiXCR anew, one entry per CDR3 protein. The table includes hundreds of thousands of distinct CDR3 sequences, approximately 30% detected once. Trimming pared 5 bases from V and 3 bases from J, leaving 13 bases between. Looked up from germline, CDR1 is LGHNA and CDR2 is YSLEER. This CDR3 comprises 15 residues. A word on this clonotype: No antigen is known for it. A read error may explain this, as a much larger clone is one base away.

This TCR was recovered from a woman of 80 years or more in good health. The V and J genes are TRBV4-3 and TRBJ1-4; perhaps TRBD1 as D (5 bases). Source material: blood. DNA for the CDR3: TGCGCCAGCAGCTCGCGGGACGTCTCTAATGAAAAACTGTTTTTT. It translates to CASSSRDVSNEKLFF.